This paragraph reports one TCR beta chain. The sample comes from a study of OX40 agonist ivuxolimab in advanced cancers. The wider study: At 0.01 to 10 mg/kg, ivuxolimab was administered intravenously to patients every 2 weeks.

Sequencing was performed with immunoSEQ multiplex PCR; in TCRdb, only in-frame clones are kept and a portion is missing. The data hold about 32,000 clones, with about four fifths observed a single time. This CDR3 region has 15 residues. Deletions cut 5 bases from V and 2 bases from J, with 16 bases between. Germline V gene data show CDR1 as MDHEN and CDR2 as SYDVKM. The sequencing used CD4+ or CD8+ T cells sorted from blood, collected in a trial of the OX40 agonist ivuxolimab. The sequence came from an adult with an advanced solid tumor such as melanoma, head and neck, liver or kidney cancer. The chain couples TRBV28 to TRBJ2-7, with a tentative D call TRBD2 (5 bases). CDR3 nucleotides: TGTGCCAGCAGTCTTCCAGGAGACGGGGCCTACGAGCAGTACTTC. It codes for CASSLPGDGAYEQYF.